The 18 T cell receptor beta chains below come from one sample, sequenced in a study of cytomegalovirus exposure and HLA in healthy donors. The PCR used 60 Vbeta and 13 Jbeta primers. The data were produced by immunoSEQ multiplex PCR, yet TCRdb's version contains in-frame clones alone and is incomplete. The sample comprises 100,000 to 150,000 clones, roughly 74% of which are singletons, and approximately 5.4% rests with the top ten. The sample was PBMCs. The receptor set was obtained from a woman between 50 and 59 years old in good health and CMV-seropositive.

This clone has only a few counts. J is TRBJ1-5 and V is TRBV27, with 11 bases identical to TRBD1. The germline CDR1 and CDR2 sequences are MNHEY and SMNVEV (reference sequence). Germline trimming cut 10 bases from V and 6 bases from J; bases unmatched to any gene: 8. CDR3 size: 14 residues. This CDR3 is CATWTGGGGQPQHF. The CDR3 coding sequence is TGTGCCACCTGGACAGGGGGCGGGGGTCAGCCCCAGCATTTT.

The chain uses TRBV19 and TRBJ2-3, with TRBD2 matching over 11 bases. Germline CDR1 and CDR2: LNHDA and SQIVND (reference sequence). V was clipped by 3 bases and J by 5 bases; unmatched bases: 10. CDR3 size: 17 residues. The chain's CDR3 is CASSMSSGGEHEDTQYF. CDR3 bases: TGTGCCAGTAGTATGAGTAGCGGGGGGGAACACGAAGATACGCAGTATTTT.

The J gene is TRBJ1-5, the V gene TRBV7-2; D is possibly TRBD1 (6 bases). The CDR3 totals 15 residues. Per the germline V gene, CDR1 is SGHTA and CDR2 is FQGNSA. Trimming removed 4 bases at V and 4 bases at J, with 14 bases between. DNA for the CDR3: TGTGCCAGCAGCTCCGACAGGACGTTTAATCAGCCCCAGCATTTT. Amino acids: CASSSDRTFNQPQHF.

Here the CDR3 DNA reads TGTGCCTGGAGTGTCGGGCTTACAGGGTTGGGCGAGCAGTACTTC. It translates to CAWSVGLTGLGEQYF. The chain uses TRBV30 and TRBJ2-7, with a tentative D call TRBD1 (6 bases). This CDR3 is 15 amino acids long. The germline CDR1 and CDR2 sequences are GTSNPN and SVGIG (reference sequence). V was trimmed by 0 bases and J by 6 bases, leaving 18 bases between them.

This chain uses TRBV6-5 with TRBJ2-7; 8 nucleotides align to TRBD1. Trimming took 0 bases from V and 2 from J; bases not matched to a gene: 3. This CDR3 region has 15 residues. Germline assignment: CDR1 MNHEY and CDR2 SVGAGI. The CDR3 sequence is CASSYSETGAYEQYF. The CDR3, as DNA: TGTGCCAGCAGTTACTCGGAGACAGGGGCCTACGAGCAGTACTTC.

The CDR3 protein is CASSESRPGGVDSPLHF. The CDR3 coding sequence is TGCGCCAGCAGTGAGTCCAGGCCAGGCGGGGTTGATTCACCCCTCCACTTT. The V gene is TRBV10-2, the J gene TRBJ1-6, with D unresolved. Germline assignment: CDR1 WSHSY and CDR2 SAAADI. The ends were cut back, 0 bases at V and 8 bases at J, with 17 bases in the middle. The CDR3 has 17 amino acids.

The table lists this clone with a few counts. V gene TRBV5-4 combines with J gene TRBJ1-1; D is unresolved. This CDR3 spans 13 amino acids. Germline V gene lookup returns CDR1 SGHNT and CDR2 YYREEE (reference sequence). The ends were cut back, 2 bases at V and 2 bases at J, with 7 bases in the middle. The CDR3 loop reads CASSLQLNTEAFF. The CDR3 DNA sequence: TGTGCCAGCAGCTTACAGCTCAACACTGAAGCTTTCTTT.

The chain's CDR3 is CASSVEQGQDYTDTQYF. Written as DNA, the CDR3 is TGTGCCAGCAGCGTAGAACAGGGACAGGATTACACAGATACGCAGTATTTT. The chain couples TRBV9 to TRBJ2-3, with TRBD1 matching over 8 bases. The CDR3 covers 17 residues. From germline, CDR1 is SGDLS and CDR2 YYNGEE. The junction had 8 bases not matched to a gene; V was cut back by 0 bases and J by 2 bases.

This chain uses TRBV9 with TRBJ2-1, with 8 positions matching TRBD2. Germline values: CDR1 SGDLS, CDR2 YYNGEE. This CDR3 comprises 14 residues. The junction had 8 bases not matched to a gene; V was cut back by 4 bases and J by 8 bases. The CDR3 region is CASSPSGGADEQFF. In DNA, the CDR3 is TGTGCCAGCAGCCCCTCCGGGGGGGCCGATGAGCAGTTCTTC.

This clone was seen a handful of times. The chain carries TRBV4-3 and TRBJ2-1; TRBD2 is a possible D gene (6 bases). CDR1 is LGHNA and CDR2 is YSLEER in the germline V gene. The CDR3 covers 17 residues. V was shortened by 0 bases and J by 4 bases, with 16 bases between the two germline ends. In DNA form, the CDR3 reads TGCGCCAGCAGCCAAGAGGGGGGAGCTAGCGTGTACAATGAGCAGTTCTTC. Its translation: CASSQEGGASVYNEQFF.

J is TRBJ2-7 and V is TRBV7-2; D possibly corresponds to TRBD1 (5 bases). Trimming took off 4 bases at V and 6 bases at J, with 16 bases between the two ends. Germline CDR1 and CDR2: SGHTA and FQGNSA. This CDR3 comprises 14 residues. The DNA for the CDR3 is TGTGCCAGCAGCTCCGACAGAGGCGCACGCGAGCAGTACTTC. The encoded protein is CASSSDRGAREQYF.

This chain uses TRBV6-1 with TRBJ2-1; 7 positions match TRBD1. With V trimmed by 3 bases and J by 7 bases, 9 bases remained unmatched. Germline assignment: CDR1 MNHNS and CDR2 SASEGT. CDR3 size: 15 residues. The CDR3 region is CASSESATGPNEQFF. CDR3 sequence (DNA): TGTGCCAGCAGTGAGTCCGCGACAGGGCCAAATGAGCAGTTCTTC.

The chain links TRBV12-5 to TRBJ2-1, with a tentative D call TRBD2 (5 bases). The CDR3 has 15 amino acids. Deletions cut 2 bases from V and 5 bases from J, with 13 bases between. Per germline, CDR1 LGHNT and CDR2 FRNRAP. CDR3 nucleotide sequence: TGTGCTAGTGGTTTGCCCTGGACTGGACACAATGAGCAGTTCTTC. Translating gives CASGLPWTGHNEQFF.

The rearrangement uses TRBV5-1 and TRBJ1-1; D may be TRBD1 (5 bases). The CDR3 has 14 residues. Trimming stripped 0 bases from V and 1 base from J, with 7 bases between. Germline CDR1 is SGHRS and CDR2 is YFSETQ. CDR3 nucleotide sequence: TGCGCCAGCAGCTTGGGGGGCTCGAACACTGAAGCTTTCTTT. It translates to CASSLGGSNTEAFF.

This rearrangement joins TRBV19 to TRBJ2-2, with 8 bases lining up with TRBD2. Unmatched junction bases numbered 6, after V lost 2 bases and J lost 4 bases. Germline CDR1 reads LNHDA; CDR2 reads SQIVND (reference sequence). CDR3 length equals 16 residues. CDR3 loop: CASSIIGGASTGELFF. As DNA, the CDR3 is TGTGCCAGTAGTATAATCGGGGGGGCCTCCACCGGGGAGCTGTTTTTT.

The rearrangement uses TRBV9 and TRBJ2-3; D ambiguous. The ends were cut back, 4 bases at V and 1 base at J, with 13 bases in the middle. From germline, CDR1 is SGDLS and CDR2 YYNGEE. This CDR3 has 15 amino acids. The CDR3 nucleotides read TGTGCCAGCAGCCCACAAGCTGGAGGCACAGATACGCAGTATTTT. As protein: CASSPQAGGTDTQYF.

The rearrangement uses TRBV6-1 and TRBJ2-2; D not certain. CDR1 is MNHNS and CDR2 is SASEGT in the germline V gene. The CDR3 sequence is 11 residues long. Trimming shortened V by 5 bases and J by 10 bases, and 8 bases separated the two germline ends. The CDR3, as DNA: TGTGCCAGCAGTCACCTGGCGGAGCTGTTTTTT. Translation: CASSHLAELFF.

This clone has a handful of counts. The chain uses TRBV6-6 and TRBJ2-2; maybe TRBD1 (6 bases). The CDR3 has 13 amino acids. V lost 6 bases, J lost 5 bases, and 10 bases lay in between. CDR1 is MNHNY, CDR2 SVGAGI, per germline (reference sequence). Here the CDR3 reads CASRATGTGELFF. The DNA for the CDR3 is TGTGCCAGCAGGGCTACAGGGACCGGGGAGCTGTTTTTT.